This T cell receptor beta chain was sequenced in a study of blood T cell repertoires in COVID-19. The repertoire was sequenced with immunoSEQ multiplex PCR; TCRdb's copy has only in-frame clones and lacks some. The sample contains 120,000 to 150,000 clones, around 84% of which appear only once. Per germline, CDR1 WNHNN and CDR2 SYGVQD (reference sequence). This CDR3 region has 15 residues. V shed 3 bases and J shed 6 bases, with 14 bases lying between them. This chain joins TRBV10-1 and TRBJ2-2; D remains unclear. The sequencing input was peripheral blood. The sequence came from a man between 25 and 39 years old with COVID-19, enrolled during active disease. CDR3 sequence: CASSDKADRAGELFF. The CDR3 nucleotides are TGCGCCAGCAGTGACAAGGCGGATCGGGCCGGGGAGCTGTTTTTT.